The entry below describes one T cell receptor beta chain. With 6 bases removed from V and 4 bases from J, the gap between germline ends came to 18 bases. This CDR3 is built from 15 residues. In germline, CDR1 is MDHEN, CDR2 SYDVKM. The data originate from a study of chronic HIV infection and antiretroviral therapy. Using its own MiXCR run on the 5' RACE reads, TCRdb lists one record per CDR3 protein. The sample includes about 48,000 distinct CDR3 sequences, 19% of them seen just once. This receptor was identified in an adult who had HIV and had not received antiretroviral therapy, or was an uninfected healthy control (not recorded which). The V gene is TRBV28, the J gene TRBJ1-2; unclear D gene. The source material was peripheral blood. The chain's CDR3 is CASSELSLEFYGYTF. For the CDR3, the DNA is TGTGCCAGCAGCGAATTGTCTCTAGAGTTCTATGGCTACACCTTC.